The clone carrying this TCR beta chain was seen at least ten times. Antigen unknown. This specimen belongs to a study of regulatory T cells in long-lasting Graves disease. Study-wide results and limits: Between persistent patients, a few thousand public clonotypes were shared, exceeding the 950 to 1,000 shared between new patients.

This CDR3 spans 16 amino acids. The V segment lost 1 base and the J segment 5 bases; nucleotides outside the gene matches: 6. Germline V gene sequence: CDR1 SGHAT, CDR2 FQNNGV. The authors built TCR beta libraries using iRepertoire HTBI primers and Arm-PCR of CDR3 regions. The authors' processing: Identification across samples found 50 to 80 TRBV and over 12 TRBJ segments. TCRdb itself ran the multiplex PCR reads through MiXCR, one entry per CDR3 protein. The V and J calls come from TCRdb's annotation, not from the publication. The table records hundreds of thousands of distinct CDR3 sequences, approximately 15% of them present only once. Sample time point: newly diagnosed GD, antithyroid drugs for less than 3 months. Extracted RNA from PBMCs served as the source of the TCR library. The patients included were those that came from an endocrinology department in Xi'an, China. These data were also reused for a study on T cells in Graves' hyperthyroidism and ophthalmopathy. That study reports: Researchers found most expanded thyroid clonotypes above 0.001 in blood as well.

Sample: peripheral blood mononuclear cells (PBMCs), taken at new diagnosis, from a patient treated with antithyroid drugs. V and J are TRBV11-2 and TRBJ2-1, with 9 bases lining up with TRBD1. The clonotype was recovered from a man aged 40-49 years with Graves disease. CDR3 residues: CASSLADRGLNNEQFF. DNA of the CDR3: TGTGCCAGCAGCTTAGCGGACAGGGGATTGAACAATGAGCAGTTCTTC.